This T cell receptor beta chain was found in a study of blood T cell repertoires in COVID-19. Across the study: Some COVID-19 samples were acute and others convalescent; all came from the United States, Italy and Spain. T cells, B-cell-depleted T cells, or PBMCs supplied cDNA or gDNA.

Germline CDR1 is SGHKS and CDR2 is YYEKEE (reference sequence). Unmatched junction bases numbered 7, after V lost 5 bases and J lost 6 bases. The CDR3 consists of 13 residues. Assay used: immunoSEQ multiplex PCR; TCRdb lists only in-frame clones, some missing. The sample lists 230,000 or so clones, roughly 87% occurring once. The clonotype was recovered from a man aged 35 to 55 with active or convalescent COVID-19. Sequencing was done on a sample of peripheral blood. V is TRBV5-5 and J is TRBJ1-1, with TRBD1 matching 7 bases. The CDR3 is CASRLQGSPEAFF. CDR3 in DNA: TGTGCCAGCAGGCTACAGGGGAGCCCTGAAGCTTTCTTT.